This is a list of T cell receptor beta chains from one sample in a study of blood T cell repertoires in COVID-19. Assay used: immunoSEQ multiplex PCR; TCRdb lists only in-frame clones, some missing. The table shows 450,000 to 600,000 clones, with approximately 90% occurring only once. Sample: PBMCs or T cells enriched from blood (not recorded which). Receptors originate from a woman between 18 and 30 years old who had recovered from COVID-19. Both conserved end residues are part of each CDR3. A clone size is listed for some rows: how often the clone was seen (once, few, many), or a class if it is expanded.

CATSERGRGGYTF	TRBV24-1	TRBJ1-2	NA
CAWSPPPGHRGYTF	TRBV30	TRBJ1-2	NA
CASTKDSSSNQPQHF	TRBV2	TRBJ1-5	NA
CASSQGTGENTGELFF	TRBV4-2	TRBJ2-2	many
CASSQIPDGYGYTF	TRBV28	TRBJ1-2	NA
CASSPRTSGLTDTQYF	TRBV19	TRBJ2-3	NA
CASRVERGYPYEQYF	TRBV2	TRBJ2-7	NA
CASSQERGGNTGELFF	TRBV4-2	TRBJ2-2	NA
CASSPRDREGEKLFF	TRBV19	TRBJ1-4	few
CASSDGAGSDTQYF	TRBV6-4	TRBJ2-3	NA
CASSLARGGQDTQYF	TRBV7-9	TRBJ2-3	NA
CAWSYRAYEQYF	TRBV30	TRBJ2-7	NA
CAWSNAGASGNTIYF	TRBV30	TRBJ1-3	few
CASSPGDTYNSPLHF	TRBV6-5	TRBJ1-6	NA
CASSATKQGTEAFF	TRBV27	TRBJ1-1	NA
CASSQDRENQPQHF	TRBV2	TRBJ1-5	NA
CASSRDSYYEQYF	TRBV27	TRBJ2-7	NA
CASSLSRDDGYTF	TRBV7-2	TRBJ1-2	NA
CASSSDPGGYTF	TRBV12-3/TRBV12-4	TRBJ1-2	NA
CASSFLVGGEYGYTF	TRBV5-1	TRBJ1-2	NA
CASKRDGKNTEAFF	TRBV19	TRBJ1-1	NA
CSSVGQDPSNYGYTF	TRBV29-1	TRBJ1-2	NA
CASTLGTGAGSIGKLFF	TRBV19	TRBJ1-4	NA
CASSKRGSGSYEQYF	TRBV3-1/TRBV3-2	TRBJ2-7	NA
CASSSGTSGGAGELFF	TRBV7-3	TRBJ2-2	NA
CASSETQNYGYTF	TRBV6-1	TRBJ1-2	NA
CASSFSLGLLYNSPLHF	TRBV28	TRBJ1-6	NA
CASSLSGTTGGSNEQFF	TRBV5-1	TRBJ2-1	NA